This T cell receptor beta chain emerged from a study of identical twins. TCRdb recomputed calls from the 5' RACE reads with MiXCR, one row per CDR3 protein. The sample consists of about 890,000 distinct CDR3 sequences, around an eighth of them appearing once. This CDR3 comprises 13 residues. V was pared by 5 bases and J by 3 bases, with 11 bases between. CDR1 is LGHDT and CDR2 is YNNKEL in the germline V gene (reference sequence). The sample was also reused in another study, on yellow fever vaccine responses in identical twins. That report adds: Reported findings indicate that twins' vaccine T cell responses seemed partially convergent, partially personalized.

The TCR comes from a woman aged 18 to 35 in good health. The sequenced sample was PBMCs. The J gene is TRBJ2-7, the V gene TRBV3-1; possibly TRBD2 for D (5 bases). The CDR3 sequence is CASSIGRDYEQYF. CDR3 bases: TGTGCCAGCAGCATCGGCCGGGACTACGAGCAGTACTTC.